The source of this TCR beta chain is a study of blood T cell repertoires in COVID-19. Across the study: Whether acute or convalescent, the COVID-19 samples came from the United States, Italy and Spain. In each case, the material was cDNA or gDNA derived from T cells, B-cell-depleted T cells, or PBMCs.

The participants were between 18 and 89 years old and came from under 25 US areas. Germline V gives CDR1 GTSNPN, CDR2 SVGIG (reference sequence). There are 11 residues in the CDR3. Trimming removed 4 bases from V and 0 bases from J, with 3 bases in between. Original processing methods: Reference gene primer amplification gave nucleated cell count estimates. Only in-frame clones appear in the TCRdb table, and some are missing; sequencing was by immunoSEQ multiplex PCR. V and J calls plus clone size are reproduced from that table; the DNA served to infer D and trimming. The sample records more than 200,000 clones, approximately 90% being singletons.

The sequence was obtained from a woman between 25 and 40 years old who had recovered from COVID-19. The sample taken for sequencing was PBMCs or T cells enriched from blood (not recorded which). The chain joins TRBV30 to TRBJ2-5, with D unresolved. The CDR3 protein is CAWTNQETQYF. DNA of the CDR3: TGTGCCTGGACAAACCAAGAGACCCAGTACTTC.